The next 19 T cell receptor beta chains were all read from a single sample in a study of blood T cell repertoires in COVID-19 (dated by TCRdb to 2019 to 2021). Library generation was performed with the immunoSEQ multiplex PCR assay. TCRdb retrieved this table from immuneACCESS and kept in-frame rearrangements only. Not all clones are present; in checked studies, unresolved V genes account for under half, and no reason is known for the remainder. This sample holds 100,000 to 150,000 clones; roughly three quarters were observed only once. The top ten hold roughly 35% of the sample. Input material: peripheral blood. These receptors were obtained from a middle-aged man with active or convalescent COVID-19.

This clone was observed a single time. The chain carries TRBV7-9 and TRBJ1-1; the match to TRBD1 covers 7 bases. There are 15 residues in the CDR3. Germline-derived CDR1 and CDR2 are SEHNR and FQNEAQ (reference sequence). The J segment lost 7 bases and the V segment lost 0 bases, leaving 8 bases of the junction unmatched. As DNA, the CDR3 is TGTGCCAGCAGCTTAGCGGAGGGGGCCCTTATTGAAGCTTTCTTT. Residues: CASSLAEGALIEAFF.

The chain uses TRBV25-1 and TRBJ2-2, with D perhaps matching TRBD2 (5 bases). In germline, CDR1 is MGHDK, CDR2 SYGVNS. Trimming took 7 bases from V and 7 from J, leaving 10 bases between them. The CDR3 runs 12 residues. CDR3: CASTPGIGELFF. In DNA, the CDR3 is TGTGCCAGCACCCCGGGAATCGGGGAGCTGTTTTTT.

This chain connects TRBV28 to TRBJ1-1; no firm D call. CDR1 is MDHEN and CDR2 is SYDVKM in the germline V gene. The CDR3 totals 12 residues. The ends were cut back, 2 bases at V and 4 bases at J, with 5 bases in the middle. CDR3 region: CASSLEFTEAFF. In DNA, the CDR3 is TGTGCCAGCAGTTTAGAGTTCACTGAAGCTTTCTTT.

V and J are TRBV27 and TRBJ1-2, with 8 bases matching TRBD1. V was clipped by 4 bases and J by 4 bases; unmatched bases: 11. There are 16 residues in the CDR3. Germline CDR1 MNHEY, CDR2 SMNVEV (reference sequence). The CDR3 coding sequence is TGTGCCAGCAGTTCCAATCCTAGGACAGGGCTCTATGGCTACACCTTC. It codes for CASSSNPRTGLYGYTF.

A single count supports this clone. The chain couples TRBV11-2 to TRBJ2-1; 11 positions agree with TRBD2. Trimming took 5 bases from V and 1 from J; bases not matched to a gene: 7. Germline V lookup: CDR1 SGHAT, CDR2 FQNNGV. The CDR3 consists of 17 residues. CDR3 residues: CASSTSGGLYSYNEQFF. The CDR3 nucleotides read TGTGCCAGCAGCACTAGCGGGGGTCTATATTCCTACAATGAGCAGTTCTTC.

This chain uses TRBV18 with TRBJ2-3; no definite D call. The CDR3 contains 12 residues. Trimming took 3 bases from V and 2 from J, leaving 3 bases between them. Germline V gene data show CDR1 as KGHSH and CDR2 as LQKENI. For the CDR3, the DNA is TGTGCCAGCTCACCTTACACAGATACGCAGTATTTT. It specifies CASSPYTDTQYF. Full variable domain (outside the CDR3, taken from reference TRBV18 and TRBJ2-3): NAGVMQNPRHLVRRRGQEARLRCSPMKGHSHVYWYRQLPEEGLKFMVYLQKENIIDESGMPKERFSAEFPKEGPSILRIQQVVRGDSAAYFCASSPYTDTQYFGPGTRLTVL.

V is TRBV2 and J is TRBJ1-2; D may be TRBD1 (5 bases). With 1 base removed from V and 11 bases from J, the gap between germline ends came to 20 bases. Germline CDR1 and CDR2: SNHLY and FYNNEI. The CDR3 has 15 amino acids. The DNA for the CDR3 is TGTGCCAGCAGTGAAGTTGGACACCCGGGAGGTTGGTACACCTTC. Protein sequence: CASSEVGHPGGWYTF. Full variable domain (outside the CDR3, taken from reference TRBV2 and TRBJ1-2): EPEVTQTPSHQVTQMGQEVILRCVPISNHLYFYWYRQILGQKVEFLVSFYNNEISEKSEIFDDQFSVERPDGSNFTLKIRSTKLEDSAMYFCASSEVGHPGGWYTFGSGTRLTVV.

As to this clone: This sample also contains other DNA sequences that code for the same CDR3. This rearrangement joins TRBV5-1 to TRBJ1-1; D not certain. Germline V gene lookup returns CDR1 SGHRS and CDR2 YFSETQ. The CDR3 length is 13 residues. V lost 0 bases to trimming and J lost 3 bases, with 6 bases between them. CDR3 nucleotide sequence: TGCGCCAGCAGCTTGGGACATGACACTGAAGCTTTCTTT. Protein product: CASSLGHDTEAFF.

The V gene is TRBV5-4, the J gene TRBJ2-5; 7 positions agree with TRBD1. V trimming: 3 bases; J trimming: 0 bases; junction bases outside the gene matches: 5. This CDR3 comprises 15 residues. Germline V gene lookup returns CDR1 SGHNT and CDR2 YYREEE (reference sequence). The chain's CDR3 is CASSWPGQNQETQYF. CDR3 coding DNA: TGTGCCAGCAGCTGGCCGGGACAGAACCAAGAGACCCAGTACTTC.

This chain connects TRBV6-5 to TRBJ1-1; no clear D gene. Germline V gene sequence: CDR1 MNHEY, CDR2 SVGAGI. The CDR3 is 13 residues long. The germline V and J ends were trimmed by 4 bases and 8 bases, with 14 bases remaining between them. The CDR3 spells CASSFREGREAFF. For the CDR3, the DNA is TGTGCCAGCAGTTTCCGGGAGGGAAGGGAAGCTTTCTTT.

The rearrangement uses TRBV11-2 and TRBJ2-1, with unresolved D. Trimming removed 5 bases at V and 4 bases at J, with 12 bases between. Germline V gene sequence: CDR1 SGHAT, CDR2 FQNNGV. The CDR3 length is 14 residues. CDR3: CASSPRLVYNEQFF. The CDR3 nucleotides are TGTGCCAGCAGCCCGCGTCTTGTGTACAATGAGCAGTTCTTC.

This sequence joins TRBV7-3 and TRBJ2-1, with TRBD2 matching 12 bases. This CDR3 spans 17 amino acids. V lost 1 base to trimming and J lost 6 bases; unmatched junction nucleotides: 7. Germline-derived CDR1 and CDR2 are SGHTA and FQGTGA. CDR3 loop: CASSLMASGGASNEQFF. The CDR3 DNA sequence: TGTGCCAGCAGCTTAATGGCTAGCGGGGGGGCCAGCAATGAGCAGTTCTTC.

This clone was detected only once. The V gene is TRBV9, the J gene TRBJ2-2; D is perhaps TRBD1 (7 bases). Germline V gives CDR1 SGDLS, CDR2 YYNGEE. Trimming removed 4 bases at V and 3 bases at J, with 16 bases between. The CDR3 is made up of 16 amino acids. CDR3 bases: TGTGCCAGCAGCCACGGGGGACAGATTTACACCGGGGAGCTGTTTTTT. It yields the protein CASSHGGQIYTGELFF.

This rearrangement joins TRBV19 to TRBJ1-5; D remains ambiguous. Germline lookup yields CDR1 LNHDA and CDR2 SQIVND (reference sequence). The length of the CDR3 is 16 residues. V shed 0 bases and J shed 4 bases, with 13 bases lying between them. CDR3 sequence (DNA): TGTGCCAGTAGTATAGAGGCCGGGAGAGGGAATCAGCCCCAGCATTTT. It yields the protein CASSIEAGRGNQPQHF.

This chain joins TRBV19 and TRBJ1-5; 10 nucleotides agree with TRBD1. Germline CDR1 is LNHDA and CDR2 is SQIVND (reference sequence). The CDR3 is made up of 19 amino acids. With V trimmed by 3 bases and J by 2 bases, 13 bases remained unmatched. The CDR3 DNA sequence: TGTGCCAGTAGTATCGTCGGGACAGGGGAAAAAGGCGGCAATCAGCCCCAGCATTTT. Translating it yields CASSIVGTGEKGGNQPQHF.

CDR3 loop: CASSRGQGTGELFF. In DNA, the CDR3 is TGTGCCAGCAGCCGGGGACAGGGCACCGGGGAGCTGTTTTTT. The genes are TRBV7-3 and TRBJ2-2; 9 bases map to TRBD1. The CDR3 has 14 residues. Germline V gene data show CDR1 as SGHTA and CDR2 as FQGTGA. V shed 5 bases, J shed 4 bases, and the junction held 2 bases outside the gene matches.

This clone was counted only a few times. This chain joins TRBV4-3 and TRBJ1-6; the D gene is possibly TRBD1 (6 bases). In germline, CDR1 is LGHNA, CDR2 YSLEER. This CDR3 region has 16 residues. Between the trimmed V and J ends, which lost 0 bases and 11 bases, there was a span of 17 bases. DNA of the CDR3: TGCGCCAGCAGCCAAGAATGGGGGCAGGGGAAGACACCCCTCCACTTT. Protein product: CASSQEWGQGKTPLHF.

The genes are TRBV30 and TRBJ1-3; 7 bases line up with TRBD1. J was trimmed by 0 bases and V by 5 bases; bases with no gene match: 7. This CDR3 is 15 amino acids long. Looked up from germline, CDR1 is GTSNPN and CDR2 is SVGIG (reference sequence). CDR3 in amino acids: CAWGPQGVSGNTIYF. The CDR3 DNA follows: TGTGCCTGGGGACCCCAGGGGGTCTCTGGAAACACCATATATTTT.

The rearrangement uses TRBV30 and TRBJ2-7; 9 bases agree with TRBD1. This CDR3 has 15 amino acids. Unmatched junction bases numbered 7, after V lost 3 bases and J lost 1 base. Germline CDR1 GTSNPN, CDR2 SVGIG (reference sequence). CDR3 protein: CAWRLSGQGSYEQYF. CDR3 DNA: TGTGCCTGGAGATTGTCAGGACAGGGGTCCTACGAGCAGTACTTC.